These 27 T cell receptor beta chains originate from one sample sequenced in a study of immune heterogeneity within non-small cell lung tumors. TCR beta CDR3 amplification used multiplex PCR with 32 V and 13 J primers. TCRdb itself ran the multiplex PCR reads through MiXCR, one entry per CDR3 protein. The table shows under 4,500 distinct CDR3 sequences, with around 30% occurring only once. Bulk tumor genomic DNA served as template, at roughly 600 ng per sample. Several biopsies per primary tumor, spaced far apart, were taken during surgery. Patients with untreated, newly diagnosed non-small cell lung cancer underwent curative surgery. Sequenced input: lung tumor tissue. These receptor sequences come from a man in his sixties with non-small cell lung cancer.

V and J are TRBV19 and TRBJ2-2; 9 nucleotides line up with TRBD2. Germline V CDR1 and CDR2: LNHDA, SQIVND (reference sequence). The CDR3 is 14 amino acids. Trimming at V came to 3 bases and at J to 5 bases, leaving 1 base not matched to a gene. The CDR3 protein is CASSMLAGTGELFF. The CDR3 nucleotides are TGTGCCAGTAGTATGCTAGCGGGAACCGGGGAGCTGTTTTTT.

This clonotype has more than one count but fewer than ten. V is TRBV20-1 and J is TRBJ2-1; 15 bases are a match to TRBD2. This CDR3 has 16 amino acids. J gave up 5 bases and V 5 bases, and 7 bases lay outside the gene matches. Germline lookup yields CDR1 DFQATT and CDR2 SNEGSKA (reference sequence). CDR3 sequence: CSAYPGLAGGHNEQFF. As DNA, the CDR3 is TGCAGTGCTTACCCGGGACTAGCGGGAGGTCACAATGAGCAGTTCTTC.

A note on this clonotype: Being one base from a much bigger clone, this may be a read error. The rearrangement uses TRBV6-9 and TRBJ2-2, with 8 bases identical to TRBD2. CDR3 length: 15 residues. Germline V lookup: CDR1 MNHGY, CDR2 SVAAGI. CDR3 in amino acids: CANSYLGRGTGELFF. The CDR3 bases are TGTGCCAACAGTTACCTCGGGAGGGGCACCGGGGAGCTGTTTTTT.

In its sample, this clonotype is medium-sized. The chain couples TRBV3-1 to TRBJ2-7, with D uncertain. The V and J ends lost 0 bases and 8 bases respectively, with 17 bases between them. Germline V gene data show CDR1 as LGHDT and CDR2 as YNNKEL (reference sequence). The CDR3 runs to 15 residues. The CDR3, as DNA: TGTGCCAGCAGCCAAGACACGGCCGACTTCCTAAAGCAGTACTTC. Protein: CASSQDTADFLKQYF.

V and J are TRBV9 and TRBJ2-1, with 9 bases fitting TRBD1. V shed 4 bases and J 0 bases; nucleotides not matched to a gene: 2. Germline lookup yields CDR1 SGDLS and CDR2 YYNGEE. The CDR3 extends over 15 amino acids. The CDR3 DNA follows: TGTGCCAGCAGCTCGACAGGGGGCTCCTACAATGAGCAGTTCTTC. It codes for CASSSTGGSYNEQFF. Based on the CDR3 plus reference TRBV9 and TRBJ2-1, the full variable domain is DSGVTQTPKHLITATGQRVTLRCSPRSGDLSVYWYQQSLDQGLQFLIQYYNGEERAKGNILERFSAQQFPDLHSELNLSSLELGDSALYFCASSSTGGSYNEQFFGPGTRLTVL.

This clonotype was observed a handful of times. This sequence joins TRBV10-3 and TRBJ2-3, with TRBD2 matching 9 bases. Losses at the gene ends were 9 bases for V and 4 bases for J; bases not matched to a gene: 5. The CDR3 covers 13 residues. The germline CDR1 and CDR2 sequences are ENHRY and SYGVKD. The CDR3 sequence: CAMREGRADTQYF. CDR3 in DNA: TGTGCCATGCGGGAGGGCCGGGCAGATACGCAGTATTTT.

Comments on this clonotype: A much larger clone is a single base away; this may be a read error. The chain uses TRBV27 and TRBJ2-2; D possibly matches TRBD1 or TRBD2 (5 bases each). Germline values: CDR1 MNHEY, CDR2 SMNVEV (reference sequence). The CDR3 loop spans 15 amino acids. CDR3 nucleotides: TGTGCCAGCAGGAGAACCGGGACCCACACCGGGGAGCCGTTTTTT. It is translated as CASRRTGTHTGEPFF.

This clonotype is labeled medium-sized. This chain links TRBV27 with TRBJ1-2; tentative D call: TRBD1 (5 bases). This CDR3 is built from 15 residues. Germline CDR1 and CDR2: MNHEY and SMNVEV (reference sequence). V was shortened by 5 bases and J by 4 bases, with 17 bases between the two germline ends. CDR3 sequence: CASSGQGFGAYGYTF. For the CDR3, the DNA is TGTGCCAGCAGTGGCCAGGGTTTTGGGGCCTATGGCTACACCTTC.

On this clonotype itself: Since no conserved phenylalanine or tryptophan closes the CDR3, a read error is the likely cause. The DNA is left out, because the CDR3 cannot be placed on it with certainty; the CDR3 is given as TCRdb lists it. The rearrangement joins TRBV11-2 to TRBJ2-3; the D segment call TRBD2 is taken from the table without a DNA check. Germline loops: CDR1 SGHAT, CDR2 FQNNGV. The CDR3 region is 18 residues in length, termini included. The CDR3 sequence: CASSSPLAGVVHEQYFGP.

This clonotype is classed as medium-sized. The gene calls are TRBV13 and TRBJ2-3; TRBD2 aligns across 10 bases. V shed 0 bases, J shed 1 base, and the junction held 1 base outside the gene matches. This CDR3 is built from 16 residues. Germline CDR1 is PRHDT and CDR2 is FYEKMQ (reference sequence). The chain's CDR3 is CASSLGSGRRTDTQYF. CDR3 bases: TGTGCCAGCAGCTTAGGTAGCGGGAGGCGCACAGATACGCAGTATTTT.

A word on this clonotype: The junction and the germline gene differ at one end; a read error may be behind it. The gene calls are TRBV9 and TRBJ1-2, with D perhaps matching TRBD1 (6 bases). The germline V gene has CDR1 SGDLS and CDR2 YYNGEE. The CDR3 extends over 14 amino acids. CDR3 amino acids: CASSVALLGGGCTF. The CDR3 DNA reads as TGTGCCAGCAGCGTAGCACTCCTAGGGGGTGGCTGCACCTTC.

A word on this clonotype: The conserved phenylalanine or tryptophan normally closing the CDR3 is absent here, so this likely arose from a read error. The DNA is omitted, as the CDR3 cannot be located on it reliably, and the CDR3 follows TCRdb's listing. The chain uses TRBV6-1 and TRBJ2-3; TRBD2, the table's D call, lacks a check against the DNA. The CDR3 is 18 residues long, counting both termini. The germline V gene has CDR1 MNHNS and CDR2 SASEGT. Here the CDR3 reads CASKQPGTSGSYEQYFGP.

This clonotype is deemed medium-sized (0.01 to 0.1%). Here the CDR3 DNA reads TGCAGTGCAAAGGGACAGACCTACAATGAGCAGTTCTTC. It specifies CSAKGQTYNEQFF. The chain combines TRBV20-1 with TRBJ2-1; TRBD1 matches at 7 bases. The trim removed 6 bases at V and 2 bases at J, leaving 4 bases unmatched. This CDR3 region has 13 residues. Germline loops: CDR1 DFQATT, CDR2 SNEGSKA (reference sequence).

The gene calls are TRBV19 and TRBJ2-7, with 8 bases identical to TRBD1. The CDR3 has 13 residues. Trimming took 6 bases from V and 4 from J; bases not matched to a gene: 5. CDR1 is LNHDA, CDR2 SQIVND, per germline (reference sequence). The CDR3 DNA follows: TGTGCCAGTAGACCAGGGGGCGCGTACGAGCAGTACTTC. Its protein product is CASRPGGAYEQYF.

This sequence joins TRBV9 and TRBJ1-1, with D possibly TRBD1 on 6 matching bases. Germline CDR1 is SGDLS and CDR2 is YYNGEE. This CDR3 is 16 amino acids long. Trimming took off 4 bases at V and 5 bases at J, with 21 bases between the two ends. Here the CDR3 DNA reads TGTGCCAGCAGCAATGCGGGACAACCCGCCCGGACTGAAGCTTTCTTT. It encodes CASSNAGQPARTEAFF. Full variable domain (remainder filled in from reference TRBV9 and TRBJ1-1): DSGVTQTPKHLITATGQRVTLRCSPRSGDLSVYWYQQSLDQGLQFLIQYYNGEERAKGNILERFSAQQFPDLHSELNLSSLELGDSALYFCASSNAGQPARTEAFFGQGTRLTVV.

CDR3 protein: CASSRGNTEAFF. CDR3 sequence (DNA): TGTGCCAGCAGCCGGGGGAACACTGAAGCTTTCTTT. The chain carries TRBV7-2 and TRBJ1-1; D remains ambiguous. The CDR3 consists of 12 residues. V was trimmed by 5 bases and J by 1 base, leaving 5 bases between them. In germline, CDR1 is SGHTA, CDR2 FQGNSA.

This clonotype came up a few times. The CDR3 sequence: CASSLGGASGNTIYF. For the CDR3, the DNA is TGTGCCAGCAGCTTAGGTGGGGCCTCTGGAAACACCATATATTTT. V is TRBV7-9 and J is TRBJ1-3; D might be TRBD1 (5 bases). The V end lost 1 base, the J end lost 0 bases, and 7 bases lay between the germline ends. This CDR3 spans 15 amino acids. Germline V gene lookup returns CDR1 SEHNR and CDR2 FQNEAQ (reference sequence).

This clonotype appeared a few times. The chain employs TRBV11-2 and TRBJ2-1; TRBD2 aligns across 8 bases. Germline CDR1 and CDR2: SGHAT and FQNNGV. The CDR3 runs 14 residues. Trimming at V came to 8 bases and at J to 5 bases, leaving 8 bases not matched to a gene. CDR3 bases: TGTGCCAGCGCCACACGTAGCGGGAACAATGAGCAGTTCTTC. It codes for CASATRSGNNEQFF.

A word on this clonotype: Being one base from a much bigger clone, this may be a read error. The V and J genes are TRBV7-3 and TRBJ2-3; no reliable D call. V was clipped by 1 base and J by 6 bases, with 14 bases between them. The CDR3 length is 15 residues. Per germline, CDR1 SGHTA and CDR2 FQGTGA. For the CDR3, the DNA is TGTGCCAGCAGCTTAAGAGTGGGTAGTGGTGATACGCAGTATTTT. It specifies CASSLRVGSGDTQYF. The full variable domain, in which reference TRBV7-3 and TRBJ2-3 provide the parts outside the CDR3, is GAGVSQTPSNKVTEKGKYVELRCDPISGHTALYWYRQSLGQGPEFLIYFQGTGAADDSGLPNDRFFAVRPEGSVSTLKIQRTERGDSAVYLCASSLRVGSGDTQYFGPGTRLTVL.

As regards this clonotype: A read error is possible here, since a much larger clone lies one base away. This rearrangement joins TRBV20-1 to TRBJ2-4; D might be TRBD1 (6 bases). CDR3 length: 15 amino acids. Germline lookup yields CDR1 DFQATT and CDR2 SNEGSKA (reference sequence). V lost 3 bases, J lost 1 base, and 13 bases lay in between. CDR3 coding DNA: TGCAGTGCTAGGGCTTACAGGGTTGCCAAAAACATTCAGTACTTC. It translates to CSARAYRVAKNIQYF.

This clonotype is labeled medium-sized. The gene calls are TRBV28 and TRBJ2-7; 9 bases map to TRBD1. The CDR3 runs 19 residues. V was pared by 4 bases and J by 2 bases, with 18 bases of the junction left unmatched. Germline CDR1 MDHEN, CDR2 SYDVKM. CDR3: CASSSPPGTGTGITYEQYF. Written as DNA, the CDR3 is TGTGCCAGCAGTTCACCCCCTGGTACCGGGACAGGGATTACCTACGAGCAGTACTTC.

A word on this clonotype: A much larger clonotype is one base distant, so this may be a read error. The chain joins TRBV28 to TRBJ1-5; 7 bases agree with TRBD1. The CDR3 contains 15 residues. Germline CDR1 and CDR2: MDHEN and SYDVKM. CDR3 nucleotides: TGTGCCAACAGTTTATATGACAGGGGCAATCAGCCCCAGCATTTT. Its translation is CANSLYDRGNQPQHF.

This clonotype counts as medium-sized. This chain connects TRBV20-1 to TRBJ2-3; 9 positions match TRBD1. This CDR3 is built from 15 residues. V lost 1 base to trimming and J lost 5 bases; unmatched junction nucleotides: 7. The V gene's germline CDR1 is DFQATT and CDR2 SNEGSKA (reference sequence). The CDR3, as DNA: TGCAGTGCTAGAGCCCCACAGGGGGCCGTAGATACGCAGTATTTT. Amino acid sequence: CSARAPQGAVDTQYF.

This chain links TRBV12-3 or TRBV12-4 with TRBJ1-5, with D hard to call. The V gene lost 1 base and the J gene lost 4 bases, with 8 bases spanning the gap. The length of the CDR3 is 14 residues. CDR3 in amino acids: CASSLGERNQPQHF. The DNA of the CDR3 is TGTGCCAGCAGTTTAGGGGAAAGGAATCAGCCCCAGCATTTT.

By share, this clonotype counts as large. This sequence joins TRBV7-9 and TRBJ2-7; no firm D call. There are 12 residues in the CDR3. The ends were cut back, 1 base at V and 5 bases at J, with 6 bases in the middle. Germline CDR1 reads SEHNR; CDR2 reads FQNEAQ (reference sequence). The CDR3 nucleotides read TGTGCCAGCAGCTTAGGTTGGAACGAGCAGTACTTC. Translating gives CASSLGWNEQYF.

This sequence joins TRBV7-9 and TRBJ2-2, with unresolved D. CDR1 SEHNR and CDR2 FQNEAQ come from the germline V gene (reference sequence). V was clipped by 6 bases and J by 5 bases, with 4 bases between them. CDR3 length: 11 residues. CDR3 residues: CASRTTGELFF. The CDR3 nucleotides read TGTGCCAGCAGAACTACCGGGGAGCTGTTTTTT.

As regards this clonotype: A much more abundant neighbour one base away suggests this may be a read error. The chain has TRBV12-3 or TRBV12-4 and TRBJ1-5, with D possibly being TRBD1 (5 bases). Trimming left V 5 bases short and J 9 bases short, with 14 bases between. The CDR3 is 13 amino acids. This CDR3 reads CASSPGANRPQHF. CDR3 nucleotide sequence: TGTGCCAGCAGTCCTGGGGCAAACCGGCCCCAGCATTTT.